A selection of T cell receptor beta chains follows, all from one sample in a study of T cells in Graves' hyperthyroidism and ophthalmopathy. TCRdb called the multiplex PCR reads again in MiXCR, with one record for every CDR3 protein. The sample lists 300,000 to 500,000 distinct CDR3 sequences, about 15% occurring once. The sample was blood. The receptors stem from a woman in her thirties with Graves' hyperthyroidism. CDR3s include the opening cysteine and the closing phenylalanine or tryptophan. A D gene is named only where the DNA matches it firmly. Not all rows give a size; the values are once, few, many and, for expanded clones, a class.

V	D	size	J	CDR3	DNA
TRBV6-2/TRBV6-3	TRBD1	NA	TRBJ1-5	CASSPTGAHQPQHF	TGTGCCAGCAGCCCGACAGGGGCCCATCAGCCCCAGCATTTT
TRBV12-3/TRBV12-4	NA	few	TRBJ1-6	CASSFRDRALSPLHF	TGTGCCAGCAGTTTTAGAGACCGGGCTCTTTCACCCCTCCACTTT
TRBV30	NA	few	TRBJ1-5	CAWAHGLSNQPQHF	TGTGCCTGGGCCCATGGACTTTCGAATCAGCCCCAGCATTTT
TRBV7-2	TRBD1	many	TRBJ1-1	CASSSLDRAEAFF	TGTGCCAGCAGCTCATTAGACAGGGCTGAAGCTTTCTTT
TRBV5-4	TRBD2	many	TRBJ2-1	CASSQREGSYNEQFF	TGTGCCAGCAGCCAGCGGGAGGGATCCTACAATGAGCAGTTCTTC
TRBV12-3/TRBV12-4	NA	few	TRBJ1-2	CASGGHGYTF	TGTGCCAGCGGGGGCCATGGCTACACCTTC
TRBV6-1	NA	many	TRBJ1-1	CASTPGDNMNTEAFF	TGTGCCAGCACTCCCGGGGACAACATGAACACTGAAGCTTTCTTT
TRBV4-1	NA	NA	TRBJ1-1	CASSQDHRAMNTEAFF	TGCGCCAGCAGCCAAGATCACCGGGCGATGAACACTGAAGCTTTCTTT
TRBV29-1	TRBD2	many	TRBJ2-3	CSVPGLAGDPTDTQYF	TGCAGCGTACCGGGACTAGCGGGAGATCCCACAGATACGCAGTATTTT
TRBV7-3	NA	NA	TRBJ2-1	CASSPSPEREQFF	TGTGCCAGCAGCCCCTCTCCGGAGCGTGAGCAGTTCTTC
TRBV11-2	TRBD2	many	TRBJ2-3	CASSLESLAVPSTDTQYF	TGTGCCAGCAGCTTAGAGTCCCTAGCGGTACCTAGCACAGATACGCAGTATTTT
TRBV30	NA	few	TRBJ1-4	CAGGGGGGNEKLFF	TGTGCCGGGGGGGGGGGTGGCGGTAATGAAAAACTGTTTTTT
TRBV28	NA	many	TRBJ2-1	CACTWASSYNEQFF	TGTGCGTGCACTTGGGCCAGCTCCTACAATGAGCAGTTCTTC
TRBV3-1	NA	many	TRBJ2-7	CASSQAGGYEQYF	TGTGCCAGCAGCCAGGCTGGAGGGTACGAGCAGTACTTC
TRBV9	NA	NA	TRBJ2-7	CASSVATNILGEQYF	TGTGCCAGCAGCGTAGCTACAAACATTCTTGGCGAGCAGTACTTC
TRBV28	TRBD2	few	TRBJ2-1	CASSTTAGGPDNEQFF	TGTGCCAGCAGCACAACAGCGGGAGGGCCGGACAATGAGCAGTTCTTC
TRBV7-9	NA	NA	TRBJ2-7	CAAGTGSYEQYF	TGTGCCGCCGGGACTGGGTCCTACGAGCAGTACTTC
TRBV28	NA	NA	TRBJ1-4	CASSQNLWATNEKLFF	TGTGCCAGCAGTCAGAACCTCTGGGCAACTAATGAAAAACTGTTTTTT
TRBV7-6	TRBD2	NA	TRBJ2-3	CASSLADVWDYPEADTQYF	TGTGCCAGCAGCTTAGCGGATGTATGGGACTACCCGGAGGCGGATACGCAGTATTTT
TRBV6-1	NA	few	TRBJ2-5	CASSEAYRRKETQYF	TGTGCCAGCAGTGAAGCCTATCGGCGGAAAGAGACCCAGTACTTC
TRBV12-3/TRBV12-4	NA	many	TRBJ2-7	CASRPGAGTYEQYF	TGTGCCAGCAGGCCCGGGGCGGGAACCTACGAGCAGTACTTC
TRBV28	TRBD1	few	TRBJ1-5	CASSSAAGQGVNQPQHF	TGTGCCAGCAGTTCCGCCGCAGGACAGGGGGTCAATCAGCCCCAGCATTTT
TRBV20-1	TRBD2	NA	TRBJ2-2	CSARERTGLAGTGELFF	TGCAGTGCTAGAGAACGGACTGGACTAGCGGGTACCGGGGAGCTGTTTTTT
TRBV5-5	TRBD1	few	TRBJ1-1	CASSPVTGFNYEAFF	TGTGCCAGCAGCCCAGTGACAGGGTTTAACTACGAAGCTTTCTTT
TRBV12-3/TRBV12-4	TRBD2	many	TRBJ2-1	CASSLCGGALDNEQFF	TGTGCCAGCAGTTTGTGCGGGGGGGCTCTCGACAATGAGCAGTTCTTC
TRBV20-1	TRBD2	many	TRBJ2-3	CSVAGGRVADTQYF	TGCAGTGTAGCGGGAGGGCGGGTCGCAGATACGCAGTATTTT
TRBV20-1	NA	few	TRBJ2-5	CSARGGKGEETQYF	TGCAGTGCTAGAGGGGGGAAGGGAGAAGAGACCCAGTACTTC
TRBV20-1	TRBD2	NA	TRBJ2-7	CSATLAGGPEQYF	TGCAGTGCTACTCTTGCGGGAGGCCCCGAGCAGTACTTC
TRBV6-6	TRBD2	NA	TRBJ2-3	CASSYRLAPDTQYF	TGTGCCAGCAGTTACCGACTAGCGCCAGATACGCAGTATTTT
TRBV28	NA	NA	TRBJ1-3	CASSFLGPPGNTIYF	TGTGCCAGCAGTTTCTTGGGCCCCCCTGGAAACACCATATATTTT
TRBV6-1	TRBD1	NA	TRBJ1-1	CASSEGFGGQGGKDTEAFF	TGTGCCAGCAGTGAAGGTTTTGGGGGACAGGGAGGGAAGGACACTGAAGCTTTCTTT
TRBV28	NA	many	TRBJ2-2	CASSLGGNTGELFF	TGTGCCAGCAGTTTAGGGGGCAACACCGGGGAGCTGTTTTTT
TRBV3-1	TRBD2	once	TRBJ2-1	CASSRTSGRGIRDEQFF	TGTGCCAGCAGCCGGACTAGCGGGAGAGGTATAAGGGATGAGCAGTTCTTC
TRBV27	NA	NA	TRBJ2-7	CASSNYVGSYEQYF	TGTGCCAGCAGTAACTACGTAGGGTCCTACGAGCAGTACTTC
TRBV24-1	TRBD2	many	TRBJ2-5	CATGQAGGPETQYF	TGTGCCACCGGGCAAGCGGGAGGGCCAGAGACCCAGTACTTC
TRBV5-1	NA	many	TRBJ2-1	CASSLERPYNEQFF	TGCGCCAGCAGCTTGGAAAGACCCTACAATGAGCAGTTCTTC
TRBV20-1	TRBD1	many	TRBJ1-5	CSARETGFLNQPQHF	TGCAGTGCTAGGGAGACAGGGTTCCTCAATCAGCCCCAGCATTTT
TRBV28	TRBD1	many	TRBJ2-7	CASSTSRDRGLGEQYF	TGTGCCAGCAGTACATCTCGGGACAGGGGGCTCGGCGAGCAGTACTTC
TRBV10-3	TRBD2	many	TRBJ2-7	CAISAGGDEQYF	TGTGCCATCAGTGCGGGAGGGGACGAGCAGTACTTC
TRBV27	TRBD2	NA	TRBJ2-1	CASRLAGGPSNEQFF	TGTGCCAGTAGATTAGCGGGAGGGCCCAGCAATGAGCAGTTCTTC
TRBV7-2	TRBD2	many	TRBJ2-7	CASSLAWGGLAGEAYEQYF	TGTGCCAGCAGCTTAGCGTGGGGGGGACTAGCGGGAGAGGCCTACGAGCAGTACTTC
TRBV20-1	NA	many	TRBJ1-2	CSASAGTGYGYTF	TGCAGTGCTAGCGCAGGGACTGGGTATGGCTACACCTTC
TRBV29-1	TRBD1	few	TRBJ1-2	CSVEPRRDRDNYGYTF	TGCAGCGTGGAACCGAGGAGGGACAGGGATAACTATGGCTACACCTTC
TRBV7-2	NA	many	TRBJ2-7	CASSLGQVNYEQYF	TGTGCCAGCAGCTTGGGACAAGTAAACTACGAGCAGTACTTC
TRBV10-3	TRBD2	NA	TRBJ2-1	CAISEAAGVYEQFF	TGTGCCATCAGTGAAGCTGCGGGAGTCTACGAGCAGTTCTTC
TRBV6-1	NA	many	TRBJ2-7	CASTPGGSSRSYEQYF	TGTGCCAGCACCCCCGGAGGATCTAGCCGGTCCTACGAGCAGTACTTC
TRBV7-2	NA	many	TRBJ2-1	CASSFVGGAINEQFF	TGTGCCAGCAGCTTTGTGGGGGGCGCAATAAATGAGCAGTTCTTC
TRBV29-1	NA	many	TRBJ2-5	CSVGGSAKETQYF	TGCAGCGTTGGGGGGTCCGCTAAAGAGACCCAGTACTTC
TRBV29-1	TRBD1	many	TRBJ1-1	CSVFTRAGGTEAFF	TGCAGCGTTTTTACAAGGGCAGGGGGGACTGAAGCTTTCTTT
TRBV7-2	NA	few	TRBJ2-7	CASSLGETYEQYF	TGTGCCAGCAGCTTAGGGGAGACTTACGAGCAGTACTTC
TRBV3-1	TRBD2	many	TRBJ2-1	CASSLGGGHNEQFF	TGTGCCAGCAGTCTCGGGGGGGGGCACAATGAGCAGTTCTTC
TRBV7-9	NA	few	TRBJ2-5	CASSLAEGVRTQYF	TGTGCCAGCAGCTTAGCCGAGGGGGTAAGGACCCAGTACTTC
TRBV27	NA	many	TRBJ2-7	CASGTGTSDLEQYF	TGTGCCAGCGGAACCGGGACTTCCGATTTAGAGCAGTACTTC
TRBV12-3/TRBV12-4	NA	many	TRBJ2-2	CASSLSSGTGELFF	TGTGCCAGCAGTTTATCGTCAGGGACCGGGGAGCTGTTTTTT
TRBV20-1	NA	NA	TRBJ1-1	CSARQPLLGTEAFF	TGCAGTGCTAGACAGCCCCTGCTGGGCACTGAAGCTTTCTTT
TRBV29-1	NA	NA	TRBJ2-1	CSVVYTLKHNEQFF	TGCAGCGTTGTGTACACATTAAAACACAATGAGCAGTTCTTC
TRBV3-1	TRBD1	many	TRBJ1-3	CASSQAQTGGSSGNTIYF	TGTGCCAGCAGCCAAGCCCAAACAGGGGGGAGCTCTGGAAACACCATATATTTT
TRBV28	NA	many	TRBJ2-7	CASSTTGYLANYEQYF	TGTGCCAGCAGCACCACAGGGTATCTGGCCAACTACGAGCAGTACTTC
TRBV28	TRBD1	many	TRBJ1-6	CASSRPGQALLNSPLHF	TGTGCCAGCAGCCGCCCTGGACAGGCCCTCTTGAATTCACCCCTCCACTTT